The rows below give T cell receptor beta chains drawn from one sample of a study of early T cells in non-severe SARS-CoV-2 infection. One entry per CDR3 protein results from TCRdb running MiXCR on the 5' RACE reads. The sample comprises under 60,000 distinct CDR3 sequences, roughly 9% of which are singletons, and 3.9% rests with the top ten. Sample: whole blood, taken at baseline. These TCRs come from an adult who was a healthcare worker with PCR-confirmed SARS-CoV-2 infection or an uninfected control (not recorded which). The CDR3 runs from the conserved cysteine through the conserved F or W. Each record gives: J gene, V gene, CDR3 protein.

>TRBJ2-3|TRBV7-6
CASSLARAGSTDTQYF
>TRBJ1-4|TRBV7-9
CASMGPNEKPFF
>TRBJ2-3|TRBV7-6
CASSLASPTDTQYF
>TRBJ2-5|TRBV30
CAWSVVTPQETQYF
>TRBJ2-1|TRBV19
CASSPLPWAGEQFF
>TRBJ2-3|TRBV29-1
CSAGLMDTDTQYF
>TRBJ2-1|TRBV14
CASSQTSGTRNEQFF
>TRBJ2-1|TRBV12-3/TRBV12-4
CASSPEYNEQFF
>TRBJ1-2|TRBV6-6
CASSYQGRDGYTF
>TRBJ2-1|TRBV7-8
CASSSREFYNEQFF
>TRBJ2-1|TRBV20-1
CSARDLLGGQGADEQFF
>TRBJ2-3|TRBV12-3/TRBV12-4
CASSLRGGPDTQYF
>TRBJ1-2|TRBV11-2
CASSSEGNGYTF
>TRBJ2-3|TRBV29-1
CSAVSGRKDTQYF